Listed below are T cell receptor beta chains from one sample, sequenced in a study of T cell responses to AZD1222 COVID-19 vaccine. Data came from immunoSEQ multiplex PCR; TCRdb stores just in-frame clones and leaves some out. The sample yields tens of thousands of clones, approximately 90% seen once. Specimen: peripheral blood, collected 28 days after the second AZD1222 dose. These receptors came from an adult who received the AZD1222 COVID-19 vaccine. The CDR3 runs from the conserved cysteine through the conserved F or W. Fields, in order: clone size, V gene, J gene, D gene, CDR3 DNA, CDR3 protein. A D gene is named only where the DNA matches it firmly. Clone size is stated in some rows and not others, as once, few, many or a class when expanded.

-	TRBV29-1	TRBJ2-7	TRBD1	TGCAGCGTCGGACAAAGGTTGGTACAGGGGAGTTACGAGCAGTACTTC	CSVGQRLVQGSYEQYF
-	TRBV19	TRBJ2-4	-	TGTGCCAGTAGTATAGCGGGGTCAAACATTCAGTACTTC	CASSIAGSNIQYF
-	TRBV6-5	TRBJ1-1	-	TGTGCCAGCAGTTATTCGAGCGAATTTGTGGCTTTCTTT	CASSYSSEFVAFF
-	TRBV4-1	TRBJ2-5	-	TGCGCCAGCAGCCAAGTAGGAAGGGAGACCCAGTACTTC	CASSQVGRETQYF
-	TRBV5-1	TRBJ2-7	TRBD1	TGCGCCAGCAGCTTGTTGGGACAGGTTAACTACGAGCAGTACTTC	CASSLLGQVNYEQYF
once	TRBV19	TRBJ1-6	-	TGTGCCAGTAGTATAGCGCAGGGTGAGTCACCCCTCCACTTT	CASSIAQGESPLHF
-	TRBV5-4	TRBJ2-5	-	TGTGCCAGCAGCTTGCAAAACAGCGGCGGTGAGACCCAGTACTTC	CASSLQNSGGETQYF
-	TRBV11-2	TRBJ1-1	TRBD1	TGTGCCAGCAGCTCCGGGACAGGGTTAGGAGGCACTGAAGCTTTCTTT	CASSSGTGLGGTEAFF
-	TRBV30	TRBJ1-2	TRBD1	TGTGCCTTACAGGACAGGGGGCTTGGCTACACCTTC	CALQDRGLGYTF
-	TRBV6-6	TRBJ1-3	-	TGTGCCAGCAGTACCACTGGAGGTGCTGGAAACACCATATATTTT	CASSTTGGAGNTIYF
-	TRBV3-1/TRBV3-2	TRBJ1-1	TRBD1	TGTGCCAGCAGCCTGTCAGGGGGCGGCACTGAAGCTTTCTTT	CASSLSGGGTEAFF
few	TRBV30	TRBJ1-1	-	TGTGCCTGGAGTATCCCGGACACTGAAGCTTTCTTT	CAWSIPDTEAFF
-	TRBV7-2	TRBJ2-5	TRBD2	TGTGCCAGCAGCTTAACTAGCGGGGGTAACCAAGAGACCCAGTACTTC	CASSLTSGGNQETQYF
-	TRBV29-1	TRBJ1-2	-	TGCAGCGTTGAGGGAGGGCTCTATGGCTACACCTTC	CSVEGGLYGYTF
-	TRBV6-2/TRBV6-3	TRBJ1-4	-	TGTGCCAGCAGTTACAGGGGGATCAATGAAAAACTGTTTTTT	CASSYRGINEKLFF
once	TRBV27	TRBJ2-5	TRBD2	TGTGCCAGCAGTTTGGCTAGCGGGAGATCGGGGGAGACCCAGTACTTC	CASSLASGRSGETQYF
-	TRBV4-2	TRBJ2-3	TRBD2	TGTGCCAGCAGCCAAGACCTCGGGGGGGATACGCAGTATTTT	CASSQDLGGDTQYF